This T cell receptor beta chain was sequenced for a study of cytomegalovirus exposure and HLA in healthy donors. Study conclusions and caveats: DRB1 had the most TCR associations and HLA-C the fewest, a later analysis found, with rates varying by HLA locus.

About this clone: Its antigen is currently unknown.

PCR involved 60 Vbeta and 13 Jbeta primers. TCRdb's table, derived via immunoSEQ multiplex PCR, lists solely in-frame clones and lacks some. This sample's table reports 150,000 or so clones. The CDR3 totals 15 residues. After removal of 6 bases from V and 13 bases from J, the junction contained 12 bases not matched to a gene. Looked up from germline, CDR1 is SNHLY and CDR2 is FYNNEI. The material sequenced was PBMCs. The receptor's source is a man under 40 in good health and CMV-seronegative. The chain carries TRBV2 and TRBJ1-6; TRBD1 agrees at 10 bases. The CDR3 region has the DNA TGTGCCAGCAGGGCCGGGGGGACAGGGGATCGTCCCCTCCACTTT. Protein: CASRAGGTGDRPLHF.